The 14 T cell receptor beta chains listed next were all sequenced from one sample in a study of T cell responses to AZD1222 COVID-19 vaccine. Measured with immunoSEQ multiplex PCR; TCRdb has only the in-frame clones, and not every one. The sample yields tens of thousands of clones, 89% seen once. The sequences come from peripheral blood, collected 28 days after the second AZD1222 dose. The receptor set was obtained from an adult who received the AZD1222 COVID-19 vaccine.

The genes are TRBV4-2 and TRBJ2-1, with TRBD2 identical over 13 bases. V gave up 0 bases and J gave up 4 bases; unmatched junction bases: 0. Germline CDR1 reads LGHNA; CDR2 reads YNFKEQ. This CDR3 has 16 amino acids. The CDR3 sequence: CASSQELAGGYNEQFF. The CDR3 DNA sequence: TGTGCCAGCAGCCAAGAACTAGCGGGAGGGTACAATGAGCAGTTCTTC.

The chain carries TRBV14 and TRBJ2-7, with D uncertain. Trimming took off 0 bases at V and 2 bases at J, with 11 bases between the two ends. The CDR3 consists of 15 residues. Germline CDR1 SGHDN, CDR2 FVKESK. CDR3 loop: CASSQDRAPTYEQYF. The CDR3 DNA is TGTGCCAGCAGCCAAGATCGGGCACCCACCTACGAGCAGTACTTC.

V usage is TRBV7-2 and J usage is TRBJ2-2; D is perhaps TRBD2 (5 bases). The CDR3 covers 16 residues. Trimming pared 2 bases from V and 4 bases from J, leaving 14 bases between. The germline gives CDR1 SGHTA, CDR2 FQGNSA. CDR3 amino acids: CASSLRSGKPTGELFF. For the CDR3, the DNA is TGTGCCAGCAGCTTACGAAGCGGTAAACCCACCGGGGAGCTGTTTTTT. The whole variable domain, filled in from reference TRBV7-2 and TRBJ2-2, reads GAGVSQSPSNKVTEKGKDVELRCDPISGHTALYWYRQSLGQGLEFLIYFQGNSAPDKSGLPSDRFSAERTGGSVSTLTIQRTQQEDSAVYLCASSLRSGKPTGELFFGEGSRLTVL.

The chain has TRBV19 and TRBJ1-6; 7 nucleotides line up with TRBD1. J lost 7 bases, V lost 5 bases, and 5 bases had no gene match. Germline V gene data show CDR1 as LNHDA and CDR2 as SQIVND (reference sequence). The CDR3 is 14 amino acids. CDR3 loop: CASSPRDSNSPLHF. CDR3 bases: TGTGCCAGTAGTCCCCGGGACAGCAATTCACCCCTCCACTTT.

The V and J genes are TRBV7-9 and TRBJ1-2, with unresolved D. V dropped 7 bases and J dropped 3 bases, with 15 bases sitting between them. The V gene's germline CDR1 is SEHNR and CDR2 FQNEAQ (reference sequence). CDR3 length: 14 residues. The DNA of the CDR3 is TGTGCCAGCACCCCAGTGGCCACTCACTATGGCTACACCTTC. It translates to CASTPVATHYGYTF.

The chain links TRBV12-3 or TRBV12-4 to TRBJ2-7; D uncertain. The CDR3 is 11 amino acids. V gave up 6 bases and J gave up 3 bases, with 6 bases separating them. The CDR3 reads CASRGYYEQYF. In DNA form, the CDR3 reads TGTGCCAGCAGGGGCTACTACGAGCAGTACTTC.

V gene TRBV9 combines with J gene TRBJ1-5, with D unresolved. From germline, CDR1 is SGDLS and CDR2 YYNGEE. The CDR3 is made up of 14 amino acids. Trimming shortened V by 0 bases and J by 5 bases, and 9 bases separated the two germline ends. In DNA, the CDR3 is TGTGCCAGCAGCGTAGAAGGATGGGATCAGCCCCAGCATTTT. Residues: CASSVEGWDQPQHF.

The V call is TRBV18, the J call TRBJ2-1; D gene unclear. V dropped 2 bases and J dropped 8 bases, with 13 bases sitting between them. CDR1 and CDR2 from the germline V gene are KGHSH and LQKENI. The CDR3 runs 14 residues. Here the CDR3 DNA reads TGTGCCAGCTCACCAATGGCAGCGTCTGATGAGCAGTTCTTC. This gives the protein CASSPMAASDEQFF.

The chain couples TRBV7-9 to TRBJ2-7, with D tentatively TRBD2 (6 bases). The germline gives CDR1 SEHNR, CDR2 FQNEAQ (reference sequence). Trimming pared 5 bases from V and 6 bases from J, leaving 11 bases between. The CDR3 has 12 amino acids. This chain's CDR3 is CASSRTSSEQYF. As DNA, the CDR3 is TGTGCCAGCAGCCGTACTAGCTCCGAGCAGTACTTC. Looking up the rest from reference TRBV7-9 and TRBJ2-7 gives the full variable domain: DTGVSQNPRHKITKRGQNVTFRCDPISEHNRLYWYRQTLGQGPEFLTYFQNEAQLEKSRLLSDRFSAERPKGSFSTLEIQRTEQGDSAMYLCASSRTSSEQYFGPGTRLTVT.

The chain is built from TRBV30 and TRBJ2-1; 7 bases match TRBD2. V trimming: 2 bases; J trimming: 6 bases; junction bases outside the gene matches: 4. Germline assignment: CDR1 GTSNPN and CDR2 SVGIG (reference sequence). The CDR3 contains 13 residues. The CDR3 coding sequence is TGTGCCTGGAGTCGACTAGCCCTCAATGAGCAGTTCTTC. Residues: CAWSRLALNEQFF.

V is TRBV7-6 and J is TRBJ1-3; TRBD1 agrees at 8 bases. The CDR3 is made up of 16 amino acids. Germline CDR1 reads SGHVS; CDR2 reads FNYEAQ. The V gene end was trimmed by 5 bases and the J gene end by 2 bases; junction bases not matched to a gene: 8. The CDR3 region has the DNA TGTGCCAGCAGCACCCTATACAGGGGGGCTGGAAACACCATATATTTT. Its translation: CASSTLYRGAGNTIYF.

The chain joins TRBV9 to TRBJ2-7; 8 bases are a match to TRBD2. Germline-derived CDR1 and CDR2 are SGDLS and YYNGEE. The CDR3 length is 13 residues. Unmatched junction bases numbered 4, after V lost 4 bases and J lost 4 bases. Here the CDR3 reads CASSHTSGYEQYF. For the CDR3, the DNA is TGTGCCAGCAGCCATACTAGCGGATACGAGCAGTACTTC.

V gene TRBV11-3 combines with J gene TRBJ2-7; 7 bases fit TRBD1. The CDR3 covers 13 residues. V trimming: 10 bases; J trimming: 3 bases; junction bases outside the gene matches: 9. The germline gives CDR1 SGHNT, CDR2 YENEEA. CDR3 amino acids: CATNSRDSYEQYF. CDR3 coding DNA: TGTGCCACCAACTCCCGGGACAGCTACGAGCAGTACTTC. Together with reference TRBV11-3 and TRBJ2-7, the CDR3 gives the full variable domain: EAGVVQSPRYKIIEKKQPVAFWCNPISGHNTLYWYLQNLGQGPELLIRYENEEAVDDSQLPKDRFSAERLKGVDSTLKIQPAELGDSAVYLCATNSRDSYEQYFGPGTRLTVT.

The rearrangement uses TRBV6-5 and TRBJ2-5, with 11 bases matching TRBD1. Looked up from germline, CDR1 is MNHEY and CDR2 is SVGAGI. Trimming at V came to 3 bases and at J to 5 bases, leaving 5 bases not matched to a gene. This CDR3 contains 15 residues. CDR3 DNA: TGTGCCAGCAGTTATGGACAGGGGGCTCGGGAGACCCAGTACTTC. It specifies CASSYGQGARETQYF.